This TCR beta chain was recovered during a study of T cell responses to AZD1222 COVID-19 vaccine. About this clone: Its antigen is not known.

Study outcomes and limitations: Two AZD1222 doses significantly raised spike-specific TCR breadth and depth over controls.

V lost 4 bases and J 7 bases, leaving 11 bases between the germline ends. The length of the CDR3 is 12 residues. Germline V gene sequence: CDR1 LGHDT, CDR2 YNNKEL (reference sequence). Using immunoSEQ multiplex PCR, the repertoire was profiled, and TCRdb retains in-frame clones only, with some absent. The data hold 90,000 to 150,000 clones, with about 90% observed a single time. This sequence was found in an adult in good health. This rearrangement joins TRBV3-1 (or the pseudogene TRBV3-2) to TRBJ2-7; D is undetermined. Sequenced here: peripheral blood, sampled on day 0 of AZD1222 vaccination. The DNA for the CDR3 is TGTGCCAGCAGCCTAACCTGGGGTGAGCAGTACTTC. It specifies CASSLTWGEQYF.